The T cell receptor beta chain under discussion was sequenced for a study of blood T cell repertoires in COVID-19 (dated by TCRdb to the early 2020s). In the study overall: The collaborator samples originated in the United States, Italy and Spain and spanned the acute and convalescent phases of COVID-19. HLA class I and class II types, where available, came from metadata supplied by the sample provider rather than from assay-based typing. Samples were obtained from the ongoing ImmuneRACE study (first 160 participants) and from roughly 1,300 subjects provided by 6 global collaborators. Deeply sampled blood TCRbeta repertoires from subjects exposed to, actively infected with, or recovered from COVID-19 were included in the dataset. A freely available public database, intended as a resource for researchers studying the immune response to SARS-CoV-2, is where the repertoires were released. Nearly every sample came with metadata listing a de-identified subject ID, COVID-19 status, age in years and sex. The material from the prospective study consisted of cDNA or gDNA derived from T cells, B-cell-depleted T cells, or PBMCs.

CDR1 and CDR2 are drawn from the germline V gene (reference sequence): MNHNY, SVGAGI. Relative to germline, V is missing 2 bases and J is missing 5 bases, with 4 bases of the junction outside any gene match. The CDR3 spans 14 residues, from the cysteine through the phenylalanine. Only the CDR3 DNA stays, 42 bases, in frame from base 1. The study at large found these results: The amount of clinical and demographic metadata varied by source and participant and was provided uncurated.

About this clone itself: No antigen is known for it. No base quality information exists; no much larger clone differs at one position.

Whole blood was collected in K2EDTA tubes by collaborating institutions according to the institutions' own protocols. For TCRbeta analysis, collaborators shipped samples in one of three forms: frozen whole blood, isolated PBMCs, or DNA extracted from either of those sample types. The immunoSEQ Assay, a bias-controlled multiplex PCR, was used to amplify TCRbeta CDR3 regions from genomic DNA. Turning to the authors' computational methods: The number of nucleated cells in each sample was estimated by amplification of reference gene primers within the assay. Sequence reads were collapsed and filtered to measure the absolute abundance of every unique TCRbeta CDR3 rearrangement. Productive Simpson clonality was computed per sample as the square root of Simpson's diversity index over productive rearrangements. The immuneACCESS repertoire file appears here via TCRdb, limited to in-frame rearrangements. These files lack a portion of the clones; in checked studies, under half of the deficit traces to unresolved V genes, and the cause of the others is not known. That table furnishes V, J and clone size, whereas the DNA furnished D and trimming. Here the sample has over 130,000 clones; over 65% occur a single time. The ten largest make up approximately 5% of the sample.

The sequence was collected from a woman of 80 years or more with active or convalescent COVID-19. The sequencing sample was made of peripheral blood. The rearrangement combines TRBV6-6 with TRBJ2-5; TRBD2 matches 8 bases in the middle. The bases read TGTGCCAGCAGTTACAACGGACTAGCTGAGACCCAGTACTTC. This codes for CASSYNGLAETQYF.